The 3 T cell receptor beta chains below come from one sample, sequenced in a study of beta chain features in type 1 diabetes. Investigators reverse transcribed all isolated RNA, so they sequenced expressed TCRB transcripts. The assay was immunoSEQ multiplex PCR, and TCRdb's table has in-frame clones only and misses some. Of 900,000 or so clones listed, roughly a sixth are singletons. The source material was naive CD4+ T cells from blood. The receptors were sampled from a woman younger than 35 in good health.

V gene TRBV19 combines with J gene TRBJ2-3; either TRBD1 or TRBD2 may supply D (6 bases each). V lost 6 bases and J lost 4, with 11 bases in between. Germline loops: CDR1 LNHDA, CDR2 SQIVND (reference sequence). The CDR3 has 13 amino acids. CDR3 region: CASSFRGADTQYF. The DNA for the CDR3 is TGTGCCAGTAGCTTTAGGGGGGCAGATACGCAGTATTTT.

This clone was detected only a few times. The chain carries TRBV5-1 and TRBJ1-5, with D possibly TRBD1 on 5 matching bases. This CDR3 has 14 amino acids. Germline V CDR1 and CDR2: SGHRS, YFSETQ. V was pared by 7 bases and J by 4 bases, with 15 bases between. CDR3 DNA: TGCGCCAGCTCGCCGGGGGAGAGGAATCAGCCCCAGCATTTT. It yields the protein CASSPGERNQPQHF.

This clone appeared a few times. The gene calls are TRBV29-1 and TRBJ2-2, with 9 bases lining up with TRBD2. Germline V gives CDR1 SQVTM, CDR2 ANQGSEA. This CDR3 spans 15 amino acids. Losses at the gene ends were 6 bases for V and 6 bases for J; bases not matched to a gene: 11. CDR3 in amino acids: CSVPGTSLNSGELFF. DNA for the CDR3: TGCAGCGTCCCCGGGACTAGCCTAAACTCCGGGGAGCTGTTTTTT.